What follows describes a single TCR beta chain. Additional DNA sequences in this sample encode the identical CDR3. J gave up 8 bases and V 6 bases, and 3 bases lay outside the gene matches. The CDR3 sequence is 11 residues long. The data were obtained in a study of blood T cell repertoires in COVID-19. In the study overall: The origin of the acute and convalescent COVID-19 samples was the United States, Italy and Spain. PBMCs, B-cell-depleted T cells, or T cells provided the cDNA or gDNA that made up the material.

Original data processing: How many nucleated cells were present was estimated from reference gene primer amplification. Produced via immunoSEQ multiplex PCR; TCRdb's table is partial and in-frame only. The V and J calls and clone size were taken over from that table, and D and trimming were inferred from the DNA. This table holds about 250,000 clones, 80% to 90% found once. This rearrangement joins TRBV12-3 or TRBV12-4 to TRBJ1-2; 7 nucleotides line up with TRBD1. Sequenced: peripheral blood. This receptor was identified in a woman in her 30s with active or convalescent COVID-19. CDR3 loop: CASSLGGGYTF. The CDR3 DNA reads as TGTGCCAGCAGCCTAGGGGGCGGCTACACCTTC.